This T cell receptor (beta chain) was recorded in a study of blood T cells in healthy people across ages. At least ten counts were recorded for this clonotype. Its antigen remains unidentified. A minimum of 7 million PBMCs was isolated per sample. Using a J-beta primer mix together with a sample-barcoded 5' primer, a second PCR was run for roughly 7 to 11 cycles. MiXCR was run by TCRdb on the 5' RACE reads, yielding one entry per CDR3 protein. The data contain fewer than 1.5 million distinct CDR3 sequences, about 40% of them seen just once; the ten biggest clones take up 7.9%. Study outcomes and limitations: The study found TCR beta diversity correlated strongly with naive T cell percentage.

This CDR3 spans 13 amino acids. The V end lost 3 bases, the J end lost 5 bases, and 8 bases lay between the germline ends. Sequenced: blood. This receptor was taken from a woman aged 18-35 years in good health. The chain has TRBV12-3 or TRBV12-4 and TRBJ2-1, with D hard to call. The CDR3 region has the DNA TGTGCCAGCAGTTTTCTCGCGGACAATGAGCAGTTCTTC. This encodes CASSFLADNEQFF.